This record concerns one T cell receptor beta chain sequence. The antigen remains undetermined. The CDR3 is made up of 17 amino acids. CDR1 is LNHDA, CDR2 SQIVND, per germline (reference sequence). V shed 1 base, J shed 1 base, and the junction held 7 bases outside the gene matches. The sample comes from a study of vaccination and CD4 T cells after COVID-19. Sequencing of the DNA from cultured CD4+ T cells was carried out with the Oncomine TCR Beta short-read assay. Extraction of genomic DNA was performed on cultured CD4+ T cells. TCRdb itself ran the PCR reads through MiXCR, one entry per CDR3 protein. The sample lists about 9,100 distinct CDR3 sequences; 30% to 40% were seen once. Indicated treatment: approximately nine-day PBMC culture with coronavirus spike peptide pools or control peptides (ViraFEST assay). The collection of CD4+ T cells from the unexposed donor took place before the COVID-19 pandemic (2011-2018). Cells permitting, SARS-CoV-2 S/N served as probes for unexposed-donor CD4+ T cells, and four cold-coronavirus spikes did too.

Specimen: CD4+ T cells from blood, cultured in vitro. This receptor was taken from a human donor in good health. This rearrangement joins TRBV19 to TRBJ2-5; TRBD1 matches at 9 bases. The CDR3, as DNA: TGTGCCAGTAGTATAGTCTTCGGGGACAGGGCCCAAGAGACCCAGTACTTC. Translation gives CASSIVFGDRAQETQYF. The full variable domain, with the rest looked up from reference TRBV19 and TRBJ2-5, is DGGITQSPKYLFRKEGQNVTLSCEQNLNHDAMYWYRQDPGQGLRLIYYSQIVNDFQKGDIAEGYSVSREKKESFPLTVTSAQKNPTAFYLCASSIVFGDRAQETQYFGPGTRLLVL.